This entry is about one T cell receptor beta chain. The antigen is not known. Measured with immunoSEQ multiplex PCR; TCRdb has only the in-frame clones, and not every one. The sample has some 23,000 clones; about 70% are singletons. This specimen comes from a study of vaccination effects on CD4 cells after COVID-19. ViraFEST used viral peptide pools to expand antigen-specific CD4+ T cells before sequencing. Following 10 days of culture, CD4+ T cells were isolated. The cohort was immunized with two doses of either the BNT162b2 or mRNA-1273 vaccine. Sequencing was performed on CD4+ T cells from PBMCs cultured with SARS-CoV-2 spike peptides, taken after COVID-19 vaccination. This sequence originates from a human donor who received a COVID-19 vaccine.

The CDR3 nucleotides are TGCGCCAGCAGTTGGGGAAAGGGCGATGGCTACACCTTC. Its protein product is CASSWGKGDGYTF. The rearrangement links TRBV10-2 to TRBJ1-2; D gene unclear. Trimming cost V 5 bases and J 6 bases, with 13 bases left between them. The CDR3 sequence is 13 residues long. Germline-derived CDR1 and CDR2 are WSHSY and SAAADI.